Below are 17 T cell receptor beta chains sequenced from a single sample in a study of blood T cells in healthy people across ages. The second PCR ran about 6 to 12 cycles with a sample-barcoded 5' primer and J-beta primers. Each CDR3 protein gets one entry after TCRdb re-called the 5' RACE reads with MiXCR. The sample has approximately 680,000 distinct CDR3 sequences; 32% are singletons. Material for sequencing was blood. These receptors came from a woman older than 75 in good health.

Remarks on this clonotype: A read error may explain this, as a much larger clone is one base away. CDR3 sequence: CASSPLPTGTGTEIQYF. For the CDR3, the DNA is TGTGCCAGCAGCCCACTCCCGACCGGGACAGGGACGGAGATCCAGTACTTC. This chain links TRBV7-9 with TRBJ2-7; 9 positions agree with TRBD1. Germline V gives CDR1 SEHNR, CDR2 FQNEAQ (reference sequence). J lost 10 bases, V lost 5 bases, and 21 bases had no gene match. The CDR3 loop spans 17 amino acids.

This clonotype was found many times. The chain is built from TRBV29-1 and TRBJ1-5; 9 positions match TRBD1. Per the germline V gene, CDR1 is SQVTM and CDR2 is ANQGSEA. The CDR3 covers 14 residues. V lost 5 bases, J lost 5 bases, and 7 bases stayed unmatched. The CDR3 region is CSVTTGGRDQPQHF. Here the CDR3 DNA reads TGCAGCGTTACCACAGGGGGCCGGGATCAGCCCCAGCATTTT.

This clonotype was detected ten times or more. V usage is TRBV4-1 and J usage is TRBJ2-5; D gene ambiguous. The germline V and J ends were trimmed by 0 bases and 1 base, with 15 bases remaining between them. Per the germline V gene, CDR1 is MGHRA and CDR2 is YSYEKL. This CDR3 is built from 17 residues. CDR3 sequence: CASSQDRAGGPQETQYF. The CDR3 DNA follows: TGCGCCAGCAGCCAAGATCGGGCTGGTGGCCCCCAAGAGACCCAGTACTTC.

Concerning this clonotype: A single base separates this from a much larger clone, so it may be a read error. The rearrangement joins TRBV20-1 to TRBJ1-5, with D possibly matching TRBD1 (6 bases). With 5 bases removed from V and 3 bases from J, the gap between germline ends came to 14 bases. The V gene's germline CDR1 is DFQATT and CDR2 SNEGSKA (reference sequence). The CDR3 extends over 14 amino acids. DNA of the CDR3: TGCAGTGCTTTACCCTACAGGGACAATCAGCCCCAGCATTTT. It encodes CSALPYRDNQPQHF.

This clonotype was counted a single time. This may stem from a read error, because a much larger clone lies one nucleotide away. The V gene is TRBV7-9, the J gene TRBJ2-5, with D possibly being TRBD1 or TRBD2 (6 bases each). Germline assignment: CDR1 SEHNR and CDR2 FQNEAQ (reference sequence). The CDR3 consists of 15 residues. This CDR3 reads CASSLVQGGGEAQYF. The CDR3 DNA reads TGTGCCAGCAGCTTAGTACAGGGAGGTGGAGAGGCCCAGTACTTC.

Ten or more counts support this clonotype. In nucleotides, the CDR3 is TGCAGTGTAGGAGGCCCGACGGCTAGCGGGGGAGTCCCAGATACGCAGTATTTT. It is translated as CSVGGPTASGGVPDTQYF. This chain joins TRBV20-1 and TRBJ2-3; 10 positions agree with TRBD2. The CDR3 consists of 18 residues. Trimming took 7 bases from V and 4 from J; bases not matched to a gene: 20. Germline values: CDR1 DFQATT, CDR2 SNEGSKA (reference sequence).

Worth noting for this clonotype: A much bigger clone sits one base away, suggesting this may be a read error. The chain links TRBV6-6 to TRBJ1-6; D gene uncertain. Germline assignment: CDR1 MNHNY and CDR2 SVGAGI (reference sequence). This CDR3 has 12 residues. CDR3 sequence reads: CASSLGNSPPHF. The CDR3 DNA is TGTGCCAGCAGTTTGGGGAATTCACCCCCCCACTTT.

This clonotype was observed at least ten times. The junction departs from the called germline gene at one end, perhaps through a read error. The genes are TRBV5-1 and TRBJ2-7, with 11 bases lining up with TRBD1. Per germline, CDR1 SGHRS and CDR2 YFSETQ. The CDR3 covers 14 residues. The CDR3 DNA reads TGTGCCAGCAGCTTAGCGGGGACAGGGGGCGAGCAGTACTTC. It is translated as CASSLAGTGGEQYF. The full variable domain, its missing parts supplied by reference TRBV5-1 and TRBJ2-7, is KAGVTQTPRYLIKTRGQQVTLSCSPISGHRSVSWYQQTPGQGLQFLFEYFSETQRNKGNFPGRFSGRQFSNSRSEMNVSTLELGDSALYLCASSLAGTGGEQYFGPGTRLTVT.

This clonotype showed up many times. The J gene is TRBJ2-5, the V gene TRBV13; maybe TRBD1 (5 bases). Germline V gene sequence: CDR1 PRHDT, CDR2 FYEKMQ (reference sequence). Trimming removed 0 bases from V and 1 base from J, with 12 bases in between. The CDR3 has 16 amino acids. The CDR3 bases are TGTGCCAGCAGCTTAGGGGCAGGGATAGGCCAAGAGACCCAGTACTTC. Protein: CASSLGAGIGQETQYF. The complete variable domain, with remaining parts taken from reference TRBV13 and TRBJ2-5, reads AAGVIQSPRHLIKEKRETATLKCYPIPRHDTVYWYQQGPGQDPQFLISFYEKMQSDKGSIPDRFSAQQFSDYHSELNMSSLELGDSALYFCASSLGAGIGQETQYFGPGTRLLVL.

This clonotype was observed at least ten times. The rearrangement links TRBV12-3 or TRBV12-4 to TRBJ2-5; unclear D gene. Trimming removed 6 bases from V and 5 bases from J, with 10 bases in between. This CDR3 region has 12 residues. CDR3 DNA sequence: TGTGCCAGCAGCCAGATTAAGGAGACCCAGTACTTC. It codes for CASSQIKETQYF.

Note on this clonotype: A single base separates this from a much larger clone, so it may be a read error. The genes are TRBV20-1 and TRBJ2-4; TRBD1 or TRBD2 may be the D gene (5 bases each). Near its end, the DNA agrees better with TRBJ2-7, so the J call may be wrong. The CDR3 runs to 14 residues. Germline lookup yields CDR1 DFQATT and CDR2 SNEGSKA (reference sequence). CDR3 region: CSARGRGGGYEQYF. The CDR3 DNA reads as TGCAGTGCTAGGGGACGGGGCGGTGGCTACGAGCAGTACTTC.

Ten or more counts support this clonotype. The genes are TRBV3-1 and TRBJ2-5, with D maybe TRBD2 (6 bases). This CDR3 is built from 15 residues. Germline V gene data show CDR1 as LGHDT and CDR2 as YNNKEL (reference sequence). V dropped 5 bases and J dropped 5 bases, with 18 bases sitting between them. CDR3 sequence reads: CASSSPGTGAETQYF. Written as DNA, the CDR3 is TGTGCCAGCAGCTCCCCCGGGACTGGGGCGGAGACCCAGTACTTC.

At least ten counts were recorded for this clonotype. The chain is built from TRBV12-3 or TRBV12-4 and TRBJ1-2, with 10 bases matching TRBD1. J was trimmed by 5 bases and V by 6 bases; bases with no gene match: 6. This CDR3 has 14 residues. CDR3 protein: CASRGGTGVYGYTF. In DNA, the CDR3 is TGTGCCAGCAGAGGGGGGACAGGGGTGTATGGCTACACCTTC.

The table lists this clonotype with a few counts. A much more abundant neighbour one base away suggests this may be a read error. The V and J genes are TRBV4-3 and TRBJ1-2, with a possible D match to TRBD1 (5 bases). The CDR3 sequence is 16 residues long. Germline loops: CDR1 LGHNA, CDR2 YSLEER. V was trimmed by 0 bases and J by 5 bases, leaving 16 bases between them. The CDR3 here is CASSQEGGPSCYGYTF. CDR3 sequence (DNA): TGCGCCAGCAGCCAAGAGGGGGGTCCCTCCTGTTATGGCTACACCTTC.

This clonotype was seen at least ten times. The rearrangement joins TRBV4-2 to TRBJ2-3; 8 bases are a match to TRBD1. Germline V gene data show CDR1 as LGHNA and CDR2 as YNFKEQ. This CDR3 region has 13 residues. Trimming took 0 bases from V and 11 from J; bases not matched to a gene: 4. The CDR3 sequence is CASSQDRTGMQYF. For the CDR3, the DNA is TGTGCCAGCAGCCAAGATAGGACAGGGATGCAGTATTTT.

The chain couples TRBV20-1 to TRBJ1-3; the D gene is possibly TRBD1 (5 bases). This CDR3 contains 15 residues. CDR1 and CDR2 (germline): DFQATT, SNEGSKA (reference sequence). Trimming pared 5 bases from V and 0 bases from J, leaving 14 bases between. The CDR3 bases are TGCAGTGCTCCGGGGTTGGGACCCTCTGGAAACACCATATATTTT. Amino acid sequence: CSAPGLGPSGNTIYF.

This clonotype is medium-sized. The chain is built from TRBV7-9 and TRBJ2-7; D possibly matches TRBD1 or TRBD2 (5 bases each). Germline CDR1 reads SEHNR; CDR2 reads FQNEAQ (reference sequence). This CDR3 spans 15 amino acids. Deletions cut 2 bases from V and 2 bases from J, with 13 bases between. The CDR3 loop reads CASSLPPGDPYEQYF. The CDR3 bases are TGTGCCAGCAGCTTACCCCCCGGGGACCCCTACGAGCAGTACTTC.